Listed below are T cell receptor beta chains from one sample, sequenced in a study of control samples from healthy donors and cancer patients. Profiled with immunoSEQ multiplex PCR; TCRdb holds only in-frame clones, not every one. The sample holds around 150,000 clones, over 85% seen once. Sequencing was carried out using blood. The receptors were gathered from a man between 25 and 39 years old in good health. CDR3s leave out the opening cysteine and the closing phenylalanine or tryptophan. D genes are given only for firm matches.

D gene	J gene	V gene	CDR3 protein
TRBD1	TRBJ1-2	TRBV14	ASSWMGRGREGYT
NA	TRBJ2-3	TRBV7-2	ASSQDSDPDTQY
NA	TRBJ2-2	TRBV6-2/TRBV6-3	ASSRPLGELF
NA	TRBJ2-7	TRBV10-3	AVRGPGHEQY
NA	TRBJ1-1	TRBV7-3	ASSLTVNTEAF
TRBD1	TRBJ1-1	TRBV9	ASSVPGTGGHTEAF
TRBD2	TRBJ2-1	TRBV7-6	ASSLTSGGSYNEQF
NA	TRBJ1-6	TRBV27	ASSTGGYNSPLH
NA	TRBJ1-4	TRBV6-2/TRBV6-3	ASSDHSPGADEKLF
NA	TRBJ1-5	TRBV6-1	ASSDQMGQPQH
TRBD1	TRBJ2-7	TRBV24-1	ATSDSRQGRDEQY
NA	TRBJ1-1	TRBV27	ASSLVSSGWAF
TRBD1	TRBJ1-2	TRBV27	ASRLNDRGPHGYT
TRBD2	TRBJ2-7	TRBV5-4	ASSSPVSGRTYEQY
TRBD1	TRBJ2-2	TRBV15	ATSRDRRQGATEHRGAV
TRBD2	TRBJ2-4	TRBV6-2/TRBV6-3	ASSYPGTSGGVAKNIQY
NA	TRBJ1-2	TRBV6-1	ASSEAVGPQGYT
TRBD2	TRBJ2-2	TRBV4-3	ASSLSGTGTGELF
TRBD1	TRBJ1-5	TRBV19	ASSIDRGDQPQH
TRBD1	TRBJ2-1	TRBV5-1	ASSSGQSYNEQF
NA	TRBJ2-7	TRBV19	ASSIPGTSRSEQY
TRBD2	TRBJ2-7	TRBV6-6	ASSAGAGGPYEQY
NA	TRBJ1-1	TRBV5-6	ASSLNMNTEAF
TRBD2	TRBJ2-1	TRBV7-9	ASSLVGGRWNEQF
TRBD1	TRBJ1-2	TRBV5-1	ASSLRQGNGYT
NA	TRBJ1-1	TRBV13	ASSFRRSEAF
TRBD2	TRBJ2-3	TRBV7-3	ASSFSSGRAEDTQY
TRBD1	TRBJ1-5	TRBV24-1	ATSGPGTVNQPQH
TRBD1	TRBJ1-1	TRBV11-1	ASSFLTGEINTEAF
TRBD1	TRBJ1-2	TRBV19	ASSMGQNYGYT
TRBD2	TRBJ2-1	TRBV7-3	ASSLILATYNEQF
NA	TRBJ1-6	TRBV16	ASSPFGGIDSPLH
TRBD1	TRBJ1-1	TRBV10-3	AISGGDRGREGIQRAV
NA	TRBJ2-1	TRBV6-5	ASRNPLRGNEQF
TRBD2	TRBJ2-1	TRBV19	ATSGLARDEQF
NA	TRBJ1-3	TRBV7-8	ASSFMGQGNTIY
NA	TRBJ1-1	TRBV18	ASSFTPGPPPSEAF